This TCR beta chain was profiled in a study of blood T cell repertoires in COVID-19. Study details: T cells, B-cell-depleted T cells, or PBMCs provided the cDNA or gDNA that served as material.

Here immunoSEQ multiplex PCR was the method, and the copy in TCRdb shows in-frame clones only, minus some. Of roughly 310,000 clones listed, over 85% were seen once; the top ten hold 2% to 3%. Germline assignment: CDR1 SGHRS and CDR2 YFSETQ. Trimming left V 3 bases short and J 0 bases short, with 7 bases between. This CDR3 spans 15 amino acids. Sequencing was carried out using PBMCs or T cells enriched from blood (not recorded which). This TCR was recovered from a man in his 60s who had recovered from COVID-19. The chain carries TRBV5-1 and TRBJ2-6, with D possibly matching TRBD1 (6 bases). For the CDR3, the DNA is TGCGCCAGCAGCTACAGGGCCTCTGGGGCCAACGTCCTGACTTTC. Encoded protein: CASSYRASGANVLTF. The whole variable domain, remainder taken from reference TRBV5-1 and TRBJ2-6, is KAGVTQTPRYLIKTRGQQVTLSCSPISGHRSVSWYQQTPGQGLQFLFEYFSETQRNKGNFPGRFSGRQFSNSRSEMNVSTLELGDSALYLCASSYRASGANVLTFGAGSRLTVL.